The clone carrying this T cell receptor (beta chain) was counted many times. Its antigen is undetermined. The time point is: patch test 2, 6 weeks after DPC sensitization. Regarding treatment: therapeutic diphenylcyclopropenone sensitization with weekly scalp DPC. Non-pregnant alopecia patients aged 18 to 70, suitable for DPC therapy. The ends were cut back, 7 bases at V and 5 bases at J, with 12 bases in the middle. The germline gives CDR1 MNHEY, CDR2 SVGEGT. CDR3 size: 13 residues. These data originate in a study of human T cells and chemical hapten exposure. For the study at large: Sensitizing treatment utilized 2% DPC over a roughly 2 cm by roughly 2 cm portion of upper inner arm skin.

General observations from the study: Expanded TCRs created a significantly greater count of big CDR3 similarity clusters than controls did. Having alopecia, the donors may differ immunologically from healthy people.

TCRdb re-called the RACE reads with MiXCR, one entry per CDR3 protein. The sample yields about 380,000 distinct CDR3 sequences, about 6% seen once. Material: whole blood, obtained in connection with sensitization to the hapten diphenylcyclopropenone (DPC). This chain uses TRBV6-2 or TRBV6-3 with TRBJ1-5, with D perhaps TRBD1 (5 bases). The clonotype was recovered from a woman aged 18-35 years with alopecia areata. Some clones in this sample may be carry-over from other donors' samples. CDR3 protein: CASTLRGDQPQHF. In DNA form, the CDR3 reads TGTGCCAGCACGCTGAGGGGAGATCAGCCCCAGCATTTT.